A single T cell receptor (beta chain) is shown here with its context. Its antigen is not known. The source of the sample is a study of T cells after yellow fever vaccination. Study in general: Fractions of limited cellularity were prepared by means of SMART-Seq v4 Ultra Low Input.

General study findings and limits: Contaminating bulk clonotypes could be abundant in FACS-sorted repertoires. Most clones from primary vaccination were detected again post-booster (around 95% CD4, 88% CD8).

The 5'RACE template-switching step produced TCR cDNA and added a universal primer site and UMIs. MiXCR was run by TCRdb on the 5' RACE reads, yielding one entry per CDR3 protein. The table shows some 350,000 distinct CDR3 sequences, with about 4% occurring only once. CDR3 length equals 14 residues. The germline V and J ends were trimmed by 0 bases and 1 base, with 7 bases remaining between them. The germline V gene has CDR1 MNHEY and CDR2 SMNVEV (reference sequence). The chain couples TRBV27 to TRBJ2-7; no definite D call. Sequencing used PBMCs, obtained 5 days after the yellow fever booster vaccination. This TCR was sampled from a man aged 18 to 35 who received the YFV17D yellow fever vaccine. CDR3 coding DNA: TGTGCCAGCAGTTTATCGGTCGATTCCTACGAGCAGTACGTC. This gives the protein CASSLSVDSYEQYV.